What follows describes a single TCR beta chain. Its specificity is unknown. Clones were read by immunoSEQ multiplex PCR, and TCRdb kept only the in-frame ones, dropping some. In the table there are around 15,000 clones, less than 90% of which are singletons. The V gene's germline CDR1 is SGHRS and CDR2 YFSETQ. V gave up 0 bases and J gave up 3 bases; unmatched junction bases: 11. This CDR3 has 18 amino acids. The data stem from a study of OX40 agonist ivuxolimab in advanced cancers. Turning to the study itself: Cohort: 80% to 90% men, mean age 60, aged roughly 20 to 79. Study-wide results and caveats: Clonal expansion was seen in CD4+ and CD8+ blood T cells by week 6 at 0.1 to 3.0 mg/kg. Averaging showed that CD8+ T cells had more expanded clones than CD4+ did.

Material: CD4+ or CD8+ T cells sorted from blood, obtained in a trial of the OX40 agonist ivuxolimab. This TCR derives from an adult with an advanced solid tumor such as melanoma, head and neck, liver or kidney cancer. V is TRBV5-1 and J is TRBJ2-1; 8 bases agree with TRBD2. CDR3 nucleotide sequence: TGCGCCAGCAGCTTGGGGGCCCTCGCCGGGAGGGGCTACAATGAGCAGTTCTTC. It translates to CASSLGALAGRGYNEQFF. Supplemented by reference TRBV5-1 and TRBJ2-1, the full variable domain reads KAGVTQTPRYLIKTRGQQVTLSCSPISGHRSVSWYQQTPGQGLQFLFEYFSETQRNKGNFPGRFSGRQFSNSRSEMNVSTLELGDSALYLCASSLGALAGRGYNEQFFGPGTRLTVL.